This TCR beta chain was identified in a study of CD8 T cells in ankylosing spondylitis. Study-level results: Significant enrichment of disease-linked clones was reportedly seen in matched ankylosing spondylitis synovial fluid. Roughly eight highly homologous variants made up a TCR beta motif, and this motif appeared characteristic of ankylosing spondylitis blood.

There are a few counts of this clonotype. Its antigen is undetermined. MiXCR was run by TCRdb on the 5' RACE reads, yielding one entry per CDR3 protein. The top ten clones hold around 7% of a sample with approximately 540,000 distinct CDR3 sequences, approximately 11% of them seen once. The germline V gene encodes CDR1 SQVTM and CDR2 ANQGSEA. Between the trimmed V and J ends, which lost 2 bases and 0 bases, there was a span of 12 bases. The CDR3 has 15 amino acids. Sequences were obtained from blood, either unsorted or a sorted T cell fraction (not recorded which). This receptor was identified in a male donor with ankylosing spondylitis. The V and J genes are TRBV29-1 and TRBJ2-3; tentatively, D is TRBD1 (5 bases). The chain's CDR3 is CSVEQAGLSTDTQYF. The CDR3 nucleotides read TGCAGCGTTGAACAGGCAGGGCTCAGCACAGATACGCAGTATTTT.